The 6 T cell receptor beta chains presented below share a single source sample, sequenced in a study of T cell repertoires in cytomegalovirus infection. The antigens these receptors bind are not known. MiXCR was run by TCRdb on the reads, yielding one entry per CDR3 protein. The sample comprises under 200,000 distinct CDR3 sequences, about a fifth of which are singletons, and under 30% rests with the top ten. Sequencing was performed on CD8+ T cells from cultured PBMCs, taken from culture after CMV antigen stimulation. The source is a human donor in good health (CMV status not recorded). Some clones in this sample may be carry-over from other donors' samples.

This clonotype has more than one count but fewer than ten. This chain connects TRBV20-1 to TRBJ2-1; TRBD1 matches at 12 bases. Trimming at V came to 1 base and at J to 3 bases, leaving 10 bases not matched to a gene. Per germline, CDR1 DFQATT and CDR2 SNEGSKA (reference sequence). The CDR3 has 18 amino acids. This CDR3 is CSARAGTGGGRDYNEQFF. CDR3 DNA sequence: TGCAGTGCTAGAGCCGGGACAGGGGGCGGTCGAGACTACAATGAGCAGTTCTTC.

The sample holds a few counts of this clonotype. J is TRBJ2-7 and V is TRBV7-2, with TRBD2 identical over 8 bases. The CDR3 extends over 15 amino acids. Germline values: CDR1 SGHTA, CDR2 FQGNSA. V shed 5 bases and J 2 bases; nucleotides not matched to a gene: 8. CDR3 DNA sequence: TGTGCCAGCAGCCCCTACCGGGGGGGCCCCTACGAGCAGTACTTC. This encodes CASSPYRGGPYEQYF.

The chain couples TRBV4-1 to TRBJ2-7, with 10 bases that match TRBD1. J lost 4 bases, V lost 3 bases, and 9 bases had no gene match. Germline loops: CDR1 MGHRA, CDR2 YSYEKL. The CDR3 is made up of 16 amino acids. The chain's CDR3 is CASSHLTGGLGYEQYF. The CDR3 DNA is TGCGCCAGCAGCCACCTGACAGGGGGCCTTGGTTACGAGCAGTACTTC.

This clonotype appeared a few times. The chain has TRBV7-6 and TRBJ1-4; a possible D gene is TRBD1 (6 bases). The CDR3 consists of 15 residues. Trimming took off 5 bases at V and 8 bases at J, with 18 bases between the two ends. Germline lookup yields CDR1 SGHVS and CDR2 FNYEAQ. Written as DNA, the CDR3 is TGTGCCAGCAGCGGCCCGGGGGGGCTGGAGGAAAAACTGTTTTTT. Translation: CASSGPGGLEEKLFF.

The CDR3 DNA reads as TGTGCCAGCAGTTACGGGCTAGGATACGAGCAGTACTTC. Encoded protein: CASSYGLGYEQYF. The V gene is TRBV6-5, the J gene TRBJ2-7; no reliable D call. Trimming left V 2 bases short and J 4 bases short, with 9 bases between. In germline, CDR1 is MNHEY, CDR2 SVGAGI. The CDR3 consists of 13 residues.

In DNA form, the CDR3 reads TGTGCCTGGAGTCACATCTGGGACAGGATCACCTATAATTCACCCCTCCACTTT. Translation: CAWSHIWDRITYNSPLHF. The chain joins TRBV30 to TRBJ1-6, with 8 bases matching TRBD1. Germline V lookup: CDR1 GTSNPN, CDR2 SVGIG (reference sequence). V lost 2 bases to trimming and J lost 2 bases; unmatched junction nucleotides: 11. This CDR3 is 18 amino acids long.